This is a list of T cell receptor beta chains from one sample in a study of metastatic and nonmetastatic thyroid tumors. TCRdb re-called the PCR reads via MiXCR. The sample contains about 8,100 clones, 24% of which appear only once. Sequenced: tumor tissue. Every receptor here comes from a female donor with papillary thyroid cancer or a benign thyroid nodule (not recorded which). Some clones in this sample may be carry-over from other donors' samples. Each CDR3 is given with its conserved first and last residue. A D gene is named only where the DNA matches it firmly. Some rows have no size entry. The others give once, few or many, or a class for an expanded clone.

-	TRBV5-1	TRBJ1-1	-	15	TGCGCCAGCAGCTTGGTACCCCTCGGGAACACTGAAGCTTTCTTT	CASSLVPLGNTEAFF
medium-sized	TRBV2	TRBJ2-7	-	15	TGTGCCAGCAGACTCACAGGGTTCGGATTTTACGAGCAGTACTTC	CASRLTGFGFYEQYF
medium-sized	TRBV6-2/TRBV6-3	TRBJ1-2	-	14	TGTGCCAGCAGTCAGCCCCAGACAAACTATGGCTACACCTTC	CASSQPQTNYGYTF
many	TRBV18	TRBJ2-7	-	15	TGTGCCAGCTCTCAAACCTACGGGGGTGCCGGAGAGCAGTACTTC	CASSQTYGGAGEQYF
many	TRBV7-9	TRBJ1-1	-	15	TGTGCCAGCAGCTTAGTATTTGGCATGAACACTGAAGCTTTCTTT	CASSLVFGMNTEAFF
-	TRBV24-1	TRBJ2-3	-	13	TGTGCCACCGGGCGGGGTACGGGGGATACGCAGTATTTT	CATGRGTGDTQYF
medium-sized	TRBV2	TRBJ1-4	-	13	TGTGCCAGCAGGAGAGGGGTTGGAGAAAAACTGTTTTTT	CASRRGVGEKLFF
-	TRBV6-1	TRBJ1-2	TRBD1	13	TGTGCCAGCAGTGAATCGAACAGGGGTAGGTACACCTTC	CASSESNRGRYTF
many	TRBV7-9	TRBJ2-7	-	13	TGTGCCAGCAGCCCCACGCCTCATTCCGCGCAGTACTTC	CASSPTPHSAQYF
many	TRBV5-1	TRBJ2-2	-	16	TGCGCCAGCAGCTTGGGCCAGATAAAGCGAGCCGGGGAGCTGTTTTTT	CASSLGQIKRAGELFF
-	TRBV7-6	TRBJ2-3	-	15	TGTGCCAGCAGCTTAGACAGCTTCTTCACAGATACGCAGTATTTT	CASSLDSFFTDTQYF
medium-sized	TRBV2	TRBJ2-1	-	13	TGTGCCAGCAGTGAAGATTTGCCCAATGAGCAGTTCTTC	CASSEDLPNEQFF
few	TRBV6-1	TRBJ2-7	-	15	TGTGCCAGCAGTGAAGCGCTTTCCGCGCTGGGCGAGCAGTACTTC	CASSEALSALGEQYF
many	TRBV24-1	TRBJ2-2	TRBD1	18	TGTGCCACCAGTGATCCGACGCGTACAGGGGGCTACACCGGGGAGCTGTTTTTT	CATSDPTRTGGYTGELFF
medium-sized	TRBV9	TRBJ2-3	-	15	TGTGCCAGCAGCGTGAGGGACACCTACACAGATACGCAGTATTTT	CASSVRDTYTDTQYF
few	TRBV12-3/TRBV12-4	TRBJ2-7	-	16	TGTGCCAGCACCCCCACCGCAGACGGAGTCTCCTACGAGCAGTACTTC	CASTPTADGVSYEQYF
-	TRBV20-1	TRBJ2-5	-	13	TGCAGTGTCGAGCGGGACAGTCAAGAGACCCAGTACTTC	CSVERDSQETQYF
few	TRBV9	TRBJ2-2	-	13	TGTGCCAGCAGCGCTGAGGGCTCCGGGGAGCTGTTTTTT	CASSAEGSGELFF
once	TRBV7-9	TRBJ1-1	-	14	TGTGCCAGCAGCTTAGGTGGAGAGAACACTGAAGCTTTCTTT	CASSLGGENTEAFF